The text below deals with one T cell receptor beta chain. This record belongs to a study of blood T cell repertoires in COVID-19. On the study more broadly: Samples of COVID-19 (acute and convalescent) were obtained from the United States, Italy and Spain.

Trimming took 6 bases from V and 6 from J; bases not matched to a gene: 13. This CDR3 has 16 residues. Germline lookup yields CDR1 MDHEN and CDR2 SYDVKM. Profiling relied on immunoSEQ multiplex PCR, and the TCRdb table lists in-frame clones only, not all of them. Of 180,000 or so clones listed, around 86% are singletons. Material for sequencing was peripheral blood. This clonotype was sampled from a man aged 55 to 69 with acute or convalescent COVID-19. The V and J genes are TRBV28 and TRBJ1-2; 10 bases fit TRBD1. CDR3 region: CASSPLYKGQGNGYTF. CDR3 sequence (DNA): TGTGCCAGCAGCCCGTTATATAAGGGACAGGGGAATGGCTACACCTTC.